This T cell receptor beta chain was identified during a study of cytomegalovirus exposure and HLA in healthy donors. When sampled, the donors appeared nominally healthy, though they likely had unrecorded immune exposures. Study-level results: In a later analysis, across HLA loci, associated TCR counts were highest for DRB1, lowest for HLA-C. There were over 150 TCR beta chains listed as cytomegalovirus-associated. A few of the chains that were CMV-associated were confirmed in vitro to be specific for CMV antigens.

The PCR was carried out with 60 Vbeta primers and 13 Jbeta primers. Some clones are missing from TCRdb's copy, which holds only in-frame ones; the method was immunoSEQ multiplex PCR. The sample holds 100,000 to 150,000 clones, around four fifths seen once. This CDR3 is 15 amino acids long. Germline assignment: CDR1 MNHEY and CDR2 SVGAGI. V was pared by 5 bases and J by 2 bases, with 13 bases between. This clone appeared a single time. Its antigen remains unknown. The sequence was collected from a man between 40 and 49 years old in good health and CMV-seronegative. The sample taken for sequencing was PBMCs. This chain joins TRBV6-5 and TRBJ1-5, with a possible D match to TRBD1 (6 bases). CDR3 bases: TGTGCCAGCAGTCACCCGGGACACCGCAATCAGCCCCAGCATTTT. Protein: CASSHPGHRNQPQHF.